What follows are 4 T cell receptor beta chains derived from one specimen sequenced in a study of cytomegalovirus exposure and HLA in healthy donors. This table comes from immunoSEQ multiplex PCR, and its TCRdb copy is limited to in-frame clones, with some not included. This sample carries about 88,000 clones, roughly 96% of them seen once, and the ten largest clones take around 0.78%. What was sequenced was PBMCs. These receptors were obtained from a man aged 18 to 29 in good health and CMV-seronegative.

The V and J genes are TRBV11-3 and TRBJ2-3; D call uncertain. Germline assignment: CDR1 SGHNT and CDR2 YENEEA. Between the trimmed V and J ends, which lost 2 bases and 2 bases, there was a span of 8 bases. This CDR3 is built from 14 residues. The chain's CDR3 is CASSLSGNTDTQYF. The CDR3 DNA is TGTGCCAGCAGCTTAAGTGGCAACACAGATACGCAGTATTTT. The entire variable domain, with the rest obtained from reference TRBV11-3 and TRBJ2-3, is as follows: EAGVVQSPRYKIIEKKQPVAFWCNPISGHNTLYWYLQNLGQGPELLIRYENEEAVDDSQLPKDRFSAERLKGVDSTLKIQPAELGDSAVYLCASSLSGNTDTQYFGPGTRLTVL.

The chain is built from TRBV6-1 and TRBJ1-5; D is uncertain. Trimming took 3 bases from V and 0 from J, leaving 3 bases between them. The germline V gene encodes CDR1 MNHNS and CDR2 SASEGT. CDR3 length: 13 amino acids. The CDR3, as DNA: TGTGCCAGCAGTGAGTATAGCAATCAGCCCCAGCATTTT. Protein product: CASSEYSNQPQHF.

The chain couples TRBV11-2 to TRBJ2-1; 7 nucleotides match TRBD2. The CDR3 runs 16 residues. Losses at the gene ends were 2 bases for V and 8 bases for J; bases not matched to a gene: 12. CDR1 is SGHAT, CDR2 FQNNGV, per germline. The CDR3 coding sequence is TGTGCCAGCAGCTTACGTTGGGGGGGAATCTTCGATGAGCAGTTCTTC. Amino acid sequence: CASSLRWGGIFDEQFF. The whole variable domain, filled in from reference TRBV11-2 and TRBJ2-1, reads EAGVAQSPRYKIIEKRQSVAFWCNPISGHATLYWYQQILGQGPKLLIQFQNNGVVDDSQLPKDRFSAERLKGVDSTLKIQPAKLEDSAVYLCASSLRWGGIFDEQFFGPGTRLTVL.

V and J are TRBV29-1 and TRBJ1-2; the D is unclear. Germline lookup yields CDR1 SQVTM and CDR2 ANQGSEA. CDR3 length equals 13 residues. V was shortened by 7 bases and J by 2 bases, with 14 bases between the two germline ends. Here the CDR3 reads CSGAPLENYGYTF. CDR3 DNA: TGCAGCGGTGCCCCATTAGAAAACTATGGCTACACCTTC.